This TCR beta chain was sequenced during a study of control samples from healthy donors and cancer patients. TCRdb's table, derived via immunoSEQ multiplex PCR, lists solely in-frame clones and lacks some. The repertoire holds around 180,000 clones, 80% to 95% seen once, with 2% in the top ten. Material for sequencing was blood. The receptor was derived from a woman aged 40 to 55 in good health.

CDR3 nucleotides: TGTGCCAGCAGTGAATCCTTACAGGGGGCGTATGGCTACACCTTC. It specifies CASSESLQGAYGYTF. The chain couples TRBV2 to TRBJ1-2; TRBD1 matches at 9 bases. Germline assignment: CDR1 SNHLY and CDR2 FYNNEI. CDR3 length: 15 residues. The V segment lost 2 bases and the J segment 5 bases; nucleotides outside the gene matches: 6.